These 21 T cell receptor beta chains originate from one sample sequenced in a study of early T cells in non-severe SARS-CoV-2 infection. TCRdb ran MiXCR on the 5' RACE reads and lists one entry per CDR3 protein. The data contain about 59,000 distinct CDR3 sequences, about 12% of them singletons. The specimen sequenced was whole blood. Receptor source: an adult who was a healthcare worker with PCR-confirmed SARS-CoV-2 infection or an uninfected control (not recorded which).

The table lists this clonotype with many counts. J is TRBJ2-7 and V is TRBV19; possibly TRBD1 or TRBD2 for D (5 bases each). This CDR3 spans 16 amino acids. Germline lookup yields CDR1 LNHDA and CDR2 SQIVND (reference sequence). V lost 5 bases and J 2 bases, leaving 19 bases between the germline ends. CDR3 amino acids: CASSSISGTGTYEQYF. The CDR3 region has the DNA TGTGCCAGTAGTTCAATATCCGGGACGGGCACCTACGAGCAGTACTTC.

CDR3 sequence: CASSRVSSHEQFF. The CDR3 DNA reads as TGCGCCAGCAGCCGAGTTAGTTCCCATGAGCAGTTCTTC. The V call is TRBV4-1, the J call TRBJ2-1; D not certain. This CDR3 is 13 amino acids long. V dropped 4 bases and J dropped 8 bases, with 12 bases sitting between them. Germline CDR1 and CDR2: MGHRA and YSYEKL.

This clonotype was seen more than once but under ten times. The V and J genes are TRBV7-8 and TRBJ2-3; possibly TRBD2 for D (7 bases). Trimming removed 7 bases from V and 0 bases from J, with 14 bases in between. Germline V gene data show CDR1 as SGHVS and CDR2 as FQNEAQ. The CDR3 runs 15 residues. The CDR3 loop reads CASTRAGASTDTQYF. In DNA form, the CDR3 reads TGTGCCAGCACCCGGGCGGGGGCTAGCACAGATACGCAGTATTTT.

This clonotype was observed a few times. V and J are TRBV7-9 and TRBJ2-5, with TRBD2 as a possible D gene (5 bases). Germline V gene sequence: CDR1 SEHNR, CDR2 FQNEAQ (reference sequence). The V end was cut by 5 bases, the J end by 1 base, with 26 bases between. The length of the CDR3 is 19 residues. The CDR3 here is CASSLRSRSYTRGQETQYF. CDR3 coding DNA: TGTGCCAGCAGCCTCCGCTCGAGGTCCTACACTAGAGGCCAAGAGACCCAGTACTTC.

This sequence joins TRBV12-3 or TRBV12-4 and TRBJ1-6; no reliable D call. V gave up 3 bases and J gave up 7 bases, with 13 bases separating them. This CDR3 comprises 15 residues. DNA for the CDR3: TGTGCCAGCAGTTTCGGTGGAGGTCTCAATTCACCCCTCCACTTT. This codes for CASSFGGGLNSPLHF.

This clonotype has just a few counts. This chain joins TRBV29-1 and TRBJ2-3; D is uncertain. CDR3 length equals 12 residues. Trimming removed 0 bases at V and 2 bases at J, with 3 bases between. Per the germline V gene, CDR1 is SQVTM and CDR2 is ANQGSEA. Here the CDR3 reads CSVEETTDTQYF. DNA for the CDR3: TGCAGCGTTGAAGAAACCACAGATACGCAGTATTTT.

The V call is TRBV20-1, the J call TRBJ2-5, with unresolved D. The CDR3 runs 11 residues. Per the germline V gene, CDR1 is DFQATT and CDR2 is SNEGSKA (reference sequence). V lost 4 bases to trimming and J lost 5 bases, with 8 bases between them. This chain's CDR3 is CSAIPQETQYF. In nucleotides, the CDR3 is TGCAGTGCTATCCCCCAGGAGACCCAGTACTTC.

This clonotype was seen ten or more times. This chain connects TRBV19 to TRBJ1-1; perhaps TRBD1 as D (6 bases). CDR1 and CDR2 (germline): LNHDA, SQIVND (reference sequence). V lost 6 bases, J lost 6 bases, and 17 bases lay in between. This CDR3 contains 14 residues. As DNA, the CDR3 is TGTGCCAGTAGGATCGGAGACAGGCCAGCTGAAGCTTTCTTT. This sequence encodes CASRIGDRPAEAFF.

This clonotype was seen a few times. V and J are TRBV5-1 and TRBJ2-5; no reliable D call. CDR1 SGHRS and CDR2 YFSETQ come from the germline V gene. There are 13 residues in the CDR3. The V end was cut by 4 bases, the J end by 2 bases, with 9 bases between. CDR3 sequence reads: CASSNGPQETQYF. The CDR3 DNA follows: TGCGCCAGCAGCAACGGGCCTCAAGAGACCCAGTACTTC.

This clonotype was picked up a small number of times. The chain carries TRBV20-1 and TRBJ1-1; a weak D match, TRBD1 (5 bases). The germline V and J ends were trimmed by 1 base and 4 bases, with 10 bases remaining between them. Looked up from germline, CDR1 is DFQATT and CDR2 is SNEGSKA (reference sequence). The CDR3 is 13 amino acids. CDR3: CSARGGGGTEAFF. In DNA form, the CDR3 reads TGCAGTGCTAGAGGCGGGGGTGGCACTGAAGCTTTCTTT.

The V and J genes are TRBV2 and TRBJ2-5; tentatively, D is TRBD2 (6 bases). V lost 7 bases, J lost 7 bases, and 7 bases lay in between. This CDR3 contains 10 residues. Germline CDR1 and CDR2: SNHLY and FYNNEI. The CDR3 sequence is CASIGGTQYF. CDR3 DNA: TGTGCCAGCATCGGGGGGACCCAGTACTTC.

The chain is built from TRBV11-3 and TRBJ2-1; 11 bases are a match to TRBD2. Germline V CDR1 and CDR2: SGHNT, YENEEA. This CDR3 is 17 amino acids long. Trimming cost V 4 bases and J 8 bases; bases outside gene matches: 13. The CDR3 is CASSWGRGLAGSDEQFF. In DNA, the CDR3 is TGTGCCAGCAGCTGGGGGCGAGGACTAGCGGGCTCTGATGAGCAGTTCTTC.

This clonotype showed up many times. The CDR3 loop reads CASSSGQGGNSPLHF. The CDR3 DNA reads TGTGCCAGCAGCTCCGGACAGGGTGGTAATTCACCCCTCCACTTT. The V call is TRBV7-9, the J call TRBJ1-6; 8 bases agree with TRBD1. The CDR3 runs to 15 residues. The germline CDR1 and CDR2 sequences are SEHNR and FQNEAQ (reference sequence). J was trimmed by 6 bases and V by 4 bases; bases with no gene match: 5.

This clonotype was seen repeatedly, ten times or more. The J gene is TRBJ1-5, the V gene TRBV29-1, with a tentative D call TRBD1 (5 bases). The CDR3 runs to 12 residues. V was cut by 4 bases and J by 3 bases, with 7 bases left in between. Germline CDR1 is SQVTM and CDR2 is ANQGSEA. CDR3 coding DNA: TGCAGCGTTGGACAGTCCAATCAGCCCCAGCATTTT. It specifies CSVGQSNQPQHF.

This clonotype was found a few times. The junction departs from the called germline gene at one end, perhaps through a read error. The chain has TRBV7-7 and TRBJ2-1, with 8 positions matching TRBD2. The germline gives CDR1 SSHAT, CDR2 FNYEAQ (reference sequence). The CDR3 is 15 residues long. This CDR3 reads CASSLTGGRGNEQFF. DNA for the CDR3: TGTGCTAGCAGCTTAACGGGGGGGCGAGGCAATGAGCAGTTCTTC.

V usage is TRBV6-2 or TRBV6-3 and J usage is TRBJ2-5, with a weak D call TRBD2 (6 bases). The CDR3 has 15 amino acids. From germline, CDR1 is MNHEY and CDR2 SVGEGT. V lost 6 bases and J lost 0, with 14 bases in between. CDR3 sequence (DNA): TGTGCCAGCAGAAGATTACTAGCCTACCAAGAGACCCAGTACTTC. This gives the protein CASRRLLAYQETQYF.

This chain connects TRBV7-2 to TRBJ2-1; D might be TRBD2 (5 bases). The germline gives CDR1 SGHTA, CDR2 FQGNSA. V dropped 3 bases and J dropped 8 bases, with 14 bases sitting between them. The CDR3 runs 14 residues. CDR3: CASSLSGTGYEQFF. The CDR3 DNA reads TGTGCCAGCAGCTTGTCGGGCACGGGGTATGAGCAGTTCTTC.

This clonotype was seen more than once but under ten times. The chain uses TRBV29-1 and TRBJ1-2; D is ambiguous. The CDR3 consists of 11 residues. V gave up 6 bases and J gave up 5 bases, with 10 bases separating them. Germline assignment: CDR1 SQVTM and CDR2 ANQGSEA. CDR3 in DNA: TGCAGCGTCGCCCACTTATATGGCTACACCTTC. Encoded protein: CSVAHLYGYTF.

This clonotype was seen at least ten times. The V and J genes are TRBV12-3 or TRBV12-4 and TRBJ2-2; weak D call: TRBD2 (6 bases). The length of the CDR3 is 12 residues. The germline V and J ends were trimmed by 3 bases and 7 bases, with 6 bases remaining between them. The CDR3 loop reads CASSLGGGELFF. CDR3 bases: TGTGCCAGCAGTTTGGGGGGCGGGGAGCTGTTTTTT.

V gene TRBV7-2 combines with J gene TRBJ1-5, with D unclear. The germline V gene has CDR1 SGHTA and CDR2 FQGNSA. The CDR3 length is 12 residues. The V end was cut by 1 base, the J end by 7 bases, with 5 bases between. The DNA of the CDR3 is TGTGCCAGCAGCTTAGATCGGCAGCCCCAGCATTTT. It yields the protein CASSLDRQPQHF.

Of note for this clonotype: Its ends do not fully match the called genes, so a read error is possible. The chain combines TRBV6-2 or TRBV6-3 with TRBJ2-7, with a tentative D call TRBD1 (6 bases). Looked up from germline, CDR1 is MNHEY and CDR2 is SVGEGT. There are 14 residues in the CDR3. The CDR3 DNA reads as TGTGTCAGCCTCGGACAGTGGGGCTCCTACGAGCAGTACTTC. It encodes CVSLGQWGSYEQYF.